This entry describes one T cell receptor (beta chain). This entry belongs to a study of blood T cell repertoires in COVID-19. Germline V gene data show CDR1 as SGHNT and CDR2 as YENEEA. Trimming removed 0 bases from V and 4 bases from J; junction bases left unmatched: 1. The CDR3 is 15 residues long. Measured with immunoSEQ multiplex PCR; TCRdb has only the in-frame clones, and not every one. The sample has around 200,000 clones; around 79% are singletons. V usage is TRBV11-3 and J usage is TRBJ2-1, with 9 bases aligning to TRBD2. The receptor comes from a woman aged 45-65 years with acute or convalescent COVID-19. Sequenced: peripheral blood. CDR3 amino acids: CASSLDLAGYNEQFF. The DNA of the CDR3 is TGTGCCAGCAGCTTAGATCTAGCGGGATACAATGAGCAGTTCTTC.